This T cell receptor (beta chain) was sequenced in a study of glioma-infiltrating T cells (dated by TCRdb to about 2016). Broadly, across the study: The study sequenced TCR alpha- and beta-chain repertoires from glioma tissue, from non-neoplastic brain tissue and from matched peripheral blood mononuclear cells. Each tissue-infiltrating repertoire was compared with the same patient's peripheral blood repertoire to measure divergence between tissue and blood T-cell populations. The paired cohort comprised three low-grade glioma patients, several primary glioblastoma patients and three non-glioma patients contributing non-neoplastic brain tissue. Points the paper makes about the study in general: The group comparisons were based on small numbers of patients: three non-neoplastic, three low-grade glioma and roughly eight glioblastoma patients. Very few CDR3 sequences were found to be shared between tissue and blood, and this scarcity was attributed to high CDR3 diversity and limited sampling. VJ-independent divergence between tissue and blood was found to be below expectation in non-neoplastic patients but above expectation in all gliomas, particularly low-grade gliomas.

This clonotype was detected ten times or more. This receptor's antigen is unknown. No base quality values were provided; no much bigger clone lies one nucleotide off. TCR alpha and beta CDR3 regions were amplified with the iRepertoire nested amplicon-rescue multiplex PCR (arm-PCR) platform from RNA. The input for one-step reverse transcription and amplification was about 90-450 ng of tissue mRNA or PBMC total RNA. Following bead purification, Illumina adapters were added through a secondary multiplex PCR, and the libraries were then gel-purified between 200 and 400 bp. Libraries carried internal 6-nucleotide barcodes used for demultiplexing. Sequencing of the libraries was done on an Illumina MiSeq using 2x220 or 2x250 nucleotide paired-end reads. Under the source paper's analysis protocol: Paired reads were merged with FLASH 1.2.11 and aligned to the GRCh37 human genome with BWA-MEM before extracting TRA and TRB reads. For V and J assignment, an IMGT-derived reference of cassette sequences and CDR3 motifs that included pseudogenes was used. Reads were translated in three frames, and productive CDR3s were defined by a C…FGXG motif without stop codons. Clonotypes were defined as unique combinations of V-J cassette pair and CDR3 amino acid sequence. Reads were filtered by Hamming distance, thresholded by each sample's sequence error rate in mapped regions. TCRdb trimmed public reads at Q25 via fastp, called clones via MiXCR and kept in-frame beta chains. Each CDR3 protein gets just one entry, which takes the most common genes and DNA from the rows behind it. In this record, the V and J calls reflect TCRdb's handling and not the investigators' own analysis. The sample has 100,000 to 150,000 distinct CDR3 sequences on record, 20% to 25% of them singletons. The top ten clonotypes cover around 15% of the sample.

Including the terminal cysteine and phenylalanine, the CDR3 comprises 15 residues. The CDR3 DNA has 45 bases and is translated from base 1. The V end gives up 0 bases and the J end 6 bases, leaving 8 bases in the junction not matched to a gene. The germline V gene (reference sequence) specifies MNHNY as CDR1 and SVGAGI as CDR2. The receptor comes from a human donor with low-grade glioma or glioblastoma, undergoing nonglioma brain surgery, or in good health (not recorded which). The sample taken for sequencing was glioma tissue, nonneoplastic brain tissue, or PBMCs (not recorded which). The chain joins TRBV6-6 to TRBJ2-7, with 7 bases in between that match TRBD2. The CDR3 reads as follows: CASSYSAGVKAEQYF. The bases read TGTGCCAGCAGTTACTCGGCGGGAGTGAAGGCCGAGCAGTACTTC.